These 3 T cell receptor beta chains came from one sample sequenced in a study of blood T cell repertoires in COVID-19. This table comes from immunoSEQ multiplex PCR, and its TCRdb copy is limited to in-frame clones, with some not included. The sample includes about 140,000 clones, 75% to 80% of them seen just once. Sequenced material: peripheral blood. The receptors derive from a woman aged 50 to 60 with active or convalescent COVID-19.

The chain recombines TRBV5-6 with TRBJ2-7; D may be TRBD1 (6 bases). Trimming left V 2 bases short and J 6 bases short, with 15 bases between. Germline assignment: CDR1 SGHDT and CDR2 YYEEEE. The CDR3 is 14 residues long. CDR3 in amino acids: CASSFDGRGAEQYF. The CDR3 DNA reads TGTGCCAGCAGCTTTGACGGCAGGGGTGCCGAGCAGTACTTC.

The chain couples TRBV7-9 to TRBJ1-6; 9 bases align to TRBD1. V was pared by 5 bases and J by 6 bases, with 8 bases of the junction left unmatched. Germline V gene data show CDR1 as SEHNR and CDR2 as FQNEAQ (reference sequence). The CDR3 is 16 amino acids. The CDR3 sequence is CASSPRDRAPNSPLHF. In DNA form, the CDR3 reads TGTGCCAGCAGCCCCCGGGACAGGGCCCCTAATTCACCCCTCCACTTT.

The table lists this clone with a few counts. V and J are TRBV5-6 and TRBJ2-7, with D maybe TRBD1 (6 bases). V dropped 9 bases and J dropped 5 bases, with 15 bases sitting between them. The CDR3 sequence is 12 residues long. Germline V gives CDR1 SGHDT, CDR2 YYEEEE. This CDR3 is CATGTTPHEQYF. As DNA, the CDR3 is TGTGCCACCGGGACAACCCCCCACGAGCAGTACTTC.